The T cell receptor beta chain described here comes from a study of blood T cell repertoires in COVID-19. About the research overall: Material from acute and convalescent COVID-19 was sourced from the United States, Italy and Spain.

V lost 5 bases, J lost 0 bases, and 1 base stayed unmatched. In germline, CDR1 is SGHAT, CDR2 FQNNGV. CDR3 length equals 14 residues. Some clones are missing from TCRdb's copy, which holds only in-frame ones; the method was immunoSEQ multiplex PCR. Of a few hundred thousand clones in the sample, around 85% were seen once. This TCR came from a man in his 60s with acute or convalescent COVID-19. Sequencing was done on a sample of peripheral blood. The J gene is TRBJ2-5, the V gene TRBV11-2; 9 bases fit TRBD2. In DNA, the CDR3 is TGTGCCAGCAGCCCTAGCGGGAACCAAGAGACCCAGTACTTC. Its protein product is CASSPSGNQETQYF. The full variable domain, with the rest looked up from reference TRBV11-2 and TRBJ2-5, is EAGVAQSPRYKIIEKRQSVAFWCNPISGHATLYWYQQILGQGPKLLIQFQNNGVVDDSQLPKDRFSAERLKGVDSTLKIQPAKLEDSAVYLCASSPSGNQETQYFGPGTRLLVL.